This T cell receptor (beta chain) was sequenced during a study of blood T cells in healthy people across ages. Study results and limitations: Expanded clonotype changes were possibly confounded by unknown donor CMV status.

PCR was performed a second time for roughly 6 to 12 cycles using a sample-barcoded 5' primer and a J-beta primer mix. TCRdb reanalysed the 5' RACE reads using MiXCR and keeps one entry per CDR3 protein. The data show about a million distinct CDR3 sequences, 45% to 60% seen once. This clonotype was detected only a few times. Its antigen is as yet unknown. CDR3 length: 12 amino acids. CDR1 and CDR2 (germline): SGHAT, FQNNGV. The V end lost 3 bases, the J end lost 3 bases, and 6 bases lay between the germline ends. The sequencing input was blood. The chain links TRBV11-2 to TRBJ2-7; no clear D gene. This TCR came from a woman in her fifties or sixties in good health. As DNA, the CDR3 is TGTGCCAGCAGCTTTGACCACTACGAGCAGTACTTC. Translating it yields CASSFDHYEQYF. Using reference TRBV11-2 and TRBJ2-7 for the parts outside the CDR3, the full variable domain is EAGVAQSPRYKIIEKRQSVAFWCNPISGHATLYWYQQILGQGPKLLIQFQNNGVVDDSQLPKDRFSAERLKGVDSTLKIQPAKLEDSAVYLCASSFDHYEQYFGPGTRLTVT.